The 5 T cell receptor beta chains listed next were all sequenced from one sample in a study of OX40 agonist ivuxolimab in advanced cancers. Measured with immunoSEQ multiplex PCR; TCRdb has only the in-frame clones, and not every one. The data show roughly 60,000 clones, with about 89% seen just once and 14% held by the top ten. The sample here was CD4+ or CD8+ T cells sorted from blood, taken in a trial of the OX40 agonist ivuxolimab. These receptor sequences come from an adult with an advanced solid tumor such as melanoma, head and neck, liver or kidney cancer.

The rearrangement links TRBV7-2 to TRBJ2-1; D unclear. The V and J ends lost 1 base and 3 bases respectively, with 10 bases between them. Germline V lookup: CDR1 SGHTA, CDR2 FQGNSA. The CDR3 runs 15 residues. CDR3 sequence reads: CASSLVAEDYNEQFF. As DNA, the CDR3 is TGTGCCAGCAGCTTAGTAGCCGAGGACTACAATGAGCAGTTCTTC. Full variable domain (missing parts from reference TRBV7-2 and TRBJ2-1): GAGVSQSPSNKVTEKGKDVELRCDPISGHTALYWYRQSLGQGLEFLIYFQGNSAPDKSGLPSDRFSAERTGGSVSTLTIQRTQQEDSAVYLCASSLVAEDYNEQFFGPGTRLTVL.

This clone has just a few counts. The chain has TRBV5-1 and TRBJ2-7; possibly TRBD1 for D (5 bases). With 0 bases removed from V and 0 bases from J, the gap between germline ends came to 16 bases. The CDR3 consists of 17 residues. CDR1 and CDR2 (germline): SGHRS, YFSETQ. The CDR3 region is CASSLAFPQGHSYEQYF. In DNA, the CDR3 is TGCGCCAGCAGCTTGGCTTTTCCCCAGGGCCACTCCTACGAGCAGTACTTC.

J is TRBJ1-5 and V is TRBV27; maybe TRBD1 (5 bases). The germline gives CDR1 MNHEY, CDR2 SMNVEV (reference sequence). V dropped 0 bases and J dropped 7 bases, with 13 bases sitting between them. The CDR3 spans 15 residues. The CDR3 nucleotides read TGTGCCAGCAGTTTATCGCGAAACCCAGGGCAGCCCCAGCATTTT. Translated: CASSLSRNPGQPQHF.

This CDR3 is CASSPTLGRDSGANVLTF. The CDR3 DNA follows: TGTGCCAGCTCACCTACCCTGGGGCGGGACTCTGGGGCCAACGTCCTGACTTTC. The chain links TRBV18 to TRBJ2-6; TRBD2 might be the D (6 bases). V lost 3 bases and J lost 0, with 15 bases in between. From germline, CDR1 is KGHSH and CDR2 LQKENI. This CDR3 has 18 amino acids. Using reference TRBV18 and TRBJ2-6 for the parts outside the CDR3, the full variable domain is NAGVMQNPRHLVRRRGQEARLRCSPMKGHSHVYWYRQLPEEGLKFMVYLQKENIIDESGMPKERFSAEFPKEGPSILRIQQVVRGDSAAYFCASSPTLGRDSGANVLTFGAGSRLTVL.

This chain links TRBV5-6 with TRBJ1-1, with TRBD1 as a possible D gene (6 bases). The CDR3 runs 14 residues. Germline CDR1 and CDR2: SGHDT and YYEEEE. V lost 0 bases and J lost 4, with 10 bases in between. The CDR3 reads CASSLDGGGTEAFF. The CDR3, as DNA: TGTGCCAGCAGCTTGGATGGGGGCGGCACTGAAGCTTTCTTT.